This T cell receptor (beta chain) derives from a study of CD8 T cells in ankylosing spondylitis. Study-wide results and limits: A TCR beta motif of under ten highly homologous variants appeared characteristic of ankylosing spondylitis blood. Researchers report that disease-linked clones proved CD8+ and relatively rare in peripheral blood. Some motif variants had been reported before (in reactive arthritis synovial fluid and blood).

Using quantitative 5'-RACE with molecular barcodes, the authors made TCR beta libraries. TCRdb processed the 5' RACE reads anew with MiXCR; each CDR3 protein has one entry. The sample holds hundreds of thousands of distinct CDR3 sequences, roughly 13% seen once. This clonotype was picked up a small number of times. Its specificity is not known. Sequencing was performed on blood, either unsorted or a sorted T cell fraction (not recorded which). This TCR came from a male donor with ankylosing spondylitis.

The CDR3 spells CASSLALTGATEAFF. For the CDR3, the DNA is TGTGCCAGCAGCTTAGCCCTGACAGGGGCCACTGAAGCTTTCTTT. The rearrangement joins TRBV7-9 to TRBJ1-1, with TRBD1 identical over 8 bases. The V and J ends lost 0 bases and 4 bases, in that order; junction bases with no gene match: 4. Germline-derived CDR1 and CDR2 are SEHNR and FQNEAQ (reference sequence). This CDR3 has 15 residues.